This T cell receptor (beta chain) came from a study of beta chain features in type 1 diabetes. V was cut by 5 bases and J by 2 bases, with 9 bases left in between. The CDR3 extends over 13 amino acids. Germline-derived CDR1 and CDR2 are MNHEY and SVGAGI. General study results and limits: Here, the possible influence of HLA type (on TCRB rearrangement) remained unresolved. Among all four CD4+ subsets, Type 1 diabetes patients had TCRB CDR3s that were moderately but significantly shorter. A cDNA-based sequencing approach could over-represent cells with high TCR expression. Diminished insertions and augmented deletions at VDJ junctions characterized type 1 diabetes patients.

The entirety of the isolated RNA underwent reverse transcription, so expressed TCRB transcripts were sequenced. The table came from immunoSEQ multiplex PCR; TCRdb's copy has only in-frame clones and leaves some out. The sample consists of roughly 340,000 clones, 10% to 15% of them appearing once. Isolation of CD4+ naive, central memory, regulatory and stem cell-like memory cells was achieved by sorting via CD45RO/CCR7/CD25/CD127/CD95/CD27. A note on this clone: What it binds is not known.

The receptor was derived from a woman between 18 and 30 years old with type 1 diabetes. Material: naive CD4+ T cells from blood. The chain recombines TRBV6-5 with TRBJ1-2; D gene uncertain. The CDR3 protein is CASSARENYGYTF. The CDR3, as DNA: TGTGCCAGCAGTGCGAGGGAGAACTATGGCTACACCTTC.